Below are 32 T cell receptor beta chains sequenced from a single sample in a study of blood T cells in healthy people across ages. PCR was performed a second time for roughly 7 to 12 cycles using a sample-barcoded 5' primer and a J-beta primer mix. MiXCR, applied by TCRdb to the 5' RACE reads, yields one record per CDR3 protein. The sample comprises some 1,800,000 distinct CDR3 sequences, roughly two fifths of which are singletons, and more than 20% rests with the top ten. Sequencing was done on a sample of blood. These receptors were collected from a human donor in good health.

With regard to this clonotype: The missing conserved phenylalanine or tryptophan at the end of this CDR3 makes a read error likely. This chain connects TRBV5-1 to TRBJ2-7, with 8 nucleotides matching TRBD2. The CDR3 loop spans 14 amino acids. J was trimmed by 1 base and V by 1 base; bases with no gene match: 1. Germline assignment: CDR1 SGHRS and CDR2 YFSETQ. This CDR3 reads CASSLTSGSYEQYC. CDR3 coding DNA: TGCGCCAGCAGCTTGACTAGCGGATCCTACGAGCAGTACTGC.

This chain uses TRBV12-3 or TRBV12-4 with TRBJ1-2, with D unclear. V lost 4 bases, J lost 2 bases, and 17 bases lay in between. The CDR3 loop spans 16 amino acids. The CDR3 DNA reads TGTGCCAGCAGTTACTCCCGGGAAGCCTCAAACTATGGCTACACCTTC. It codes for CASSYSREASNYGYTF.

The rearrangement joins TRBV7-2 to TRBJ1-1; perhaps TRBD1 as D (5 bases). The ends were cut back, 2 bases at V and 3 bases at J, with 13 bases in the middle. The CDR3 runs 15 residues. Germline lookup yields CDR1 SGHTA and CDR2 FQGNSA. The chain's CDR3 is CASSLLWGRDTEAFF. CDR3 nucleotides: TGTGCCAGCAGCTTATTGTGGGGGAGGGACACTGAAGCTTTCTTT.

The chain employs TRBV4-3 and TRBJ1-5; TRBD1 is a possible D gene (6 bases). The ends were cut back, 4 bases at V and 7 bases at J, with 17 bases in the middle. Germline V gives CDR1 LGHNA, CDR2 YSLEER. The CDR3 spans 15 residues. CDR3 sequence: CASSPNRVGWQPQHF. CDR3 DNA: TGCGCCAGCAGCCCAAACAGGGTCGGATGGCAGCCCCAGCATTTT.

V gene TRBV3-1 combines with J gene TRBJ1-2; 10 bases fit TRBD1. The CDR3 runs to 15 residues. Losses at the gene ends were 4 bases for V and 5 bases for J; bases not matched to a gene: 7. CDR1 and CDR2 from the germline V gene are LGHDT and YNNKEL (reference sequence). The CDR3 here is CASSLRTGGTYGYTF. As DNA, the CDR3 is TGTGCCAGCAGCCTCCGGACAGGGGGTACATATGGCTACACCTTC.

This clonotype has only a few counts. The junction departs from germline at one end; a sequencing error may be responsible. The CDR3 DNA sequence: TGTGCCAGCAGTAACTCCCGGGACACCAATGAGCAGTTCTTC. This encodes CASSNSRDTNEQFF. The genes are TRBV6-4 and TRBJ2-1; maybe TRBD1 (6 bases). Germline CDR1 is MRHNA and CDR2 is SNTAGT. CDR3 length: 14 amino acids.

The J gene is TRBJ2-6, the V gene TRBV12-5; 9 nucleotides line up with TRBD1. The CDR3 contains 17 residues. Germline CDR1 reads LGHNT; CDR2 reads FRNRAP. J gave up 4 bases and V 6 bases, and 10 bases lay outside the gene matches. In nucleotides, the CDR3 is TGTGCTAGTGGACCCGGGACAGGGTCGGACGGGGCCAACGTCCTGACTTTC. It yields the protein CASGPGTGSDGANVLTF.

This clonotype was recorded many times. The chain is built from TRBV29-1 and TRBJ2-7; 10 bases map to TRBD1. The CDR3 is 15 residues long. Germline loops: CDR1 SQVTM, CDR2 ANQGSEA. The J segment lost 1 base and the V segment lost 0 bases, leaving 3 bases of the junction unmatched. DNA for the CDR3: TGCAGCGTTGAAGATGAGGGACAGGGGTCCTACGAGCAGTACTTC. It translates to CSVEDEGQGSYEQYF.

This clonotype showed up just a few times. V usage is TRBV5-1 and J usage is TRBJ2-1, with TRBD1 matching 10 bases. Losses at the gene ends were 4 bases for V and 15 bases for J; bases not matched to a gene: 10. The V gene's germline CDR1 is SGHRS and CDR2 YFSETQ. The CDR3 length is 13 residues. This CDR3 is CASSPRDRGVRFF. The CDR3 DNA reads TGCGCCAGCAGCCCCCGGGACAGGGGAGTGCGGTTCTTC.

With regard to this clonotype: At one end the junction does not follow the germline gene, possibly because of a read error. The chain has TRBV20-1 and TRBJ2-1; 7 bases are shared with TRBD1. Matching the DNA end better, TRBJ2-7 makes the J call doubtful. Germline V gene data show CDR1 as DFQATT and CDR2 as SNEGSKA (reference sequence). The CDR3 loop spans 16 amino acids. The CDR3 is CSVRTGDPIFYNEQYF. The CDR3 DNA reads as TGCAGTGTTAGAACAGGGGACCCTATATTCTACAATGAGCAGTACTTC.

This clonotype showed up just a few times. This chain joins TRBV20-1 and TRBJ2-3; 8 bases fit TRBD2. The ends lost 4 bases at V and 6 bases at J; junction bases unmatched: 9. Per germline, CDR1 DFQATT and CDR2 SNEGSKA (reference sequence). The CDR3 totals 14 residues. The CDR3 here is CSATPGLVPDTQYF. CDR3 bases: TGCAGTGCTACACCGGGACTAGTTCCCGATACGCAGTATTTT.

This chain connects TRBV7-2 to TRBJ2-5; the D is unclear. V was cut by 5 bases and J by 5 bases, with 12 bases left in between. This CDR3 is built from 13 residues. Germline CDR1 reads SGHTA; CDR2 reads FQGNSA. CDR3 bases: TGTGCCAGCAGCCCCCCCTACTACGAGACCCAGTACTTC. Translating gives CASSPPYYETQYF.

J is TRBJ2-3 and V is TRBV12-3 or TRBV12-4; D is unclear. The ends were cut back, 6 bases at V and 2 bases at J, with 12 bases in the middle. The CDR3 is 14 amino acids. CDR3 sequence (DNA): TGTGCCAGCAGACCTATACCGTCCACAGATACGCAGTATTTT. Translated: CASRPIPSTDTQYF.

This sequence joins TRBV7-2 and TRBJ1-2, with D unclear. This CDR3 is 15 amino acids long. Germline assignment: CDR1 SGHTA and CDR2 FQGNSA. V was trimmed by 8 bases and J by 6 bases, leaving 22 bases between them. CDR3 amino acids: CASGPRLRGADGYTF. CDR3 DNA sequence: TGTGCCAGCGGTCCTAGGTTGAGAGGTGCTGATGGCTACACCTTC.

The chain couples TRBV27 to TRBJ2-7; D uncertain. CDR1 is MNHEY and CDR2 is SMNVEV in the germline V gene (reference sequence). V shed 0 bases and J shed 3 bases, with 12 bases lying between them. The CDR3 loop spans 15 amino acids. The DNA of the CDR3 is TGTGCCAGCAGTTTATCGGTCGGCATCCACTACGAGCAGTACTTC. Translation gives CASSLSVGIHYEQYF.

This clonotype turned up a few times. The chain employs TRBV5-1 and TRBJ2-7; the match to TRBD2 covers 14 bases. This CDR3 spans 18 amino acids. Losses at the gene ends were 4 bases for V and 5 bases for J; bases not matched to a gene: 14. CDR1 and CDR2 (germline): SGHRS, YFSETQ. The CDR3 region has the DNA TGCGCCAGCAGCCCCGGGACTAGCGGGGGCCTAATCCCTCACGAGCAGTACTTC. This sequence encodes CASSPGTSGGLIPHEQYF.

This clonotype has more than one count but fewer than ten. The chain joins TRBV28 to TRBJ1-2; no definite D call. This CDR3 contains 15 residues. Trimming shortened V by 6 bases and J by 1 base, and 15 bases separated the two germline ends. Looked up from germline, CDR1 is MDHEN and CDR2 is SYDVKM. CDR3 region: CASSTPQRGNYGYTF. CDR3 in DNA: TGTGCCAGCAGCACACCTCAGCGGGGTAACTATGGCTACACCTTC.

This sequence joins TRBV6-5 and TRBJ1-2; no firm D call. The CDR3 has 15 amino acids. Germline V gene sequence: CDR1 MNHEY, CDR2 SVGAGI. Trimming took 0 bases from V and 4 from J, leaving 12 bases between them. The CDR3 DNA reads as TGTGCCAGCAGTTACTCGATGACTTCTCGCTATGGCTACACCTTC. Its protein product is CASSYSMTSRYGYTF.

V is TRBV20-1 and J is TRBJ2-5; 8 bases are a match to TRBD2. The trim removed 6 bases at V and 5 bases at J, leaving 11 bases unmatched. The CDR3 spans 14 residues. Germline V CDR1 and CDR2: DFQATT, SNEGSKA (reference sequence). CDR3 residues: CSAPLIRGGETQYF. The CDR3 DNA reads as TGCAGTGCGCCTCTCATCCGGGGGGGCGAGACCCAGTACTTC.

In regard to this clonotype: Mismatch with germline at one junction end may stem from a read error. The CDR3 DNA is TGTGCCAGCAGCTTGGGACTAGCGGGGGCTTCGAACACCGGGGAGCGGTTTTTT. Translated, it gives CASSLGLAGASNTGERFF. The gene calls are TRBV7-2 and TRBJ2-2; 14 bases are shared with TRBD2. This CDR3 is 18 amino acids long. Germline-derived CDR1 and CDR2 are SGHTA and FQGNSA.

V gene TRBV20-1 combines with J gene TRBJ1-1; D gene unclear. V was shortened by 3 bases and J by 5 bases, with 13 bases between the two germline ends. This CDR3 has 13 amino acids. Germline lookup yields CDR1 DFQATT and CDR2 SNEGSKA (reference sequence). CDR3 coding DNA: TGCAGTGCTAGGGGATCTCGAGGAACTGAAGCTTTCTTT. It is translated as CSARGSRGTEAFF.

This clonotype appeared a few times. The chain carries TRBV6-5 and TRBJ2-1, with D tentatively TRBD1 (6 bases). The germline gives CDR1 MNHEY, CDR2 SVGAGI. CDR3 length equals 14 residues. The ends were cut back, 2 bases at V and 12 bases at J, with 17 bases in the middle. Here the CDR3 DNA reads TGTGCCAGCAGTTACCCAGGACAGCCAGAAGCGCAGTTCTTC. Its translation is CASSYPGQPEAQFF.

In regard to this clonotype: Being one base from a much bigger clone, this may be a read error. The rearrangement links TRBV7-9 to TRBJ2-3, with TRBD1 matching over 8 bases. Germline values: CDR1 SEHNR, CDR2 FQNEAQ (reference sequence). The CDR3 runs 16 residues. The DNA for the CDR3 is TGTGCCAGCAGCCCTCCCGGGACAGGAGGCACAGATATGCAGTATTTT. Protein sequence: CASSPPGTGGTDMQYF.

The chain combines TRBV12-3 or TRBV12-4 with TRBJ1-5; 8 bases agree with TRBD1. This CDR3 has 14 residues. V shed 3 bases, J shed 15 bases, and the junction held 13 bases outside the gene matches. In DNA, the CDR3 is TGTGCCAGCAGTTTCCGGACAGGGATAATCGGCACGCATTTT. Protein sequence: CASSFRTGIIGTHF.

This chain joins TRBV20-1 and TRBJ1-5; TRBD1 might be the D (6 bases). Trimming took off 4 bases at V and 4 bases at J, with 14 bases between the two ends. CDR1 and CDR2 from the germline V gene are DFQATT and SNEGSKA (reference sequence). The CDR3 has 14 amino acids. CDR3 nucleotide sequence: TGCAGTGCTAACGACAGGTTGTGGAATCAGCCCCAGCATTTT. Protein sequence: CSANDRLWNQPQHF.

This clonotype was counted a few times. The chain employs TRBV6-6 and TRBJ1-5; D possibly corresponds to TRBD1 (6 bases). The germline CDR1 and CDR2 sequences are MNHNY and SVGAGI (reference sequence). V gave up 5 bases and J gave up 0 bases, with 17 bases separating them. This CDR3 is built from 17 residues. CDR3 sequence (DNA): TGTGCCAGCAGTCCGACAATCGGGACACCTAGCAATCAGCCCCAGCATTTT. Residues: CASSPTIGTPSNQPQHF.

The chain has TRBV29-1 and TRBJ1-1, with a weak D call TRBD1 (5 bases). The CDR3 contains 12 residues. Trimming pared 4 bases from V and 11 bases from J, leaving 17 bases between. Germline V CDR1 and CDR2: SQVTM, ANQGSEA. CDR3 DNA sequence: TGCAGCGTTGTCAGGGCGGGCCTCCTGGCTTTCTTT. It is translated as CSVVRAGLLAFF. Based on the CDR3 plus reference TRBV29-1 and TRBJ1-1, the full variable domain is SAVISQKPSRDICQRGTSLTIQCQVDSQVTMMFWYRQQPGQSLTLIATANQGSEATYESGFVIDKFPISRPNLTFSTLTVSNMSPEDSSIYLCSVVRAGLLAFFGQGTRLTVV.

This clonotype has ten or more counts. This chain uses TRBV10-3 with TRBJ2-1; possibly TRBD1 or TRBD2 for D (5 bases each). The CDR3 is 13 residues long. CDR1 ENHRY and CDR2 SYGVKD come from the germline V gene. The V and J ends lost 10 bases and 4 bases respectively, with 14 bases between them. The CDR3 sequence is CATQEGPYNEQFF. The CDR3 region has the DNA TGTGCCACCCAAGAGGGACCTTACAATGAGCAGTTCTTC.

CDR3 coding DNA: TGTGCCAGCAGGCTACATGACCAGGCCATATCCCGCTACGAGCAGTACTTC. It codes for CASRLHDQAISRYEQYF. V gene TRBV6-2 or TRBV6-3 combines with J gene TRBJ2-7; unclear D gene. Between the trimmed V and J ends, which lost 6 bases and 3 bases, there was a span of 24 bases. This CDR3 has 17 amino acids. The germline V gene has CDR1 MNHEY and CDR2 SVGEGT.

This clonotype was found many times. The chain combines TRBV5-1 with TRBJ2-4; 13 bases align to TRBD2. V trimming: 7 bases; J trimming: 13 bases; junction bases outside the gene matches: 11. The CDR3 extends over 14 amino acids. Germline lookup yields CDR1 SGHRS and CDR2 YFSETQ. Here the CDR3 reads CASASGTSGIQQYF. CDR3 in DNA: TGCGCCAGCGCTTCCGGGACTAGCGGGATTCAGCAGTACTTC.

This clonotype was seen more than once but under ten times. This rearrangement joins TRBV29-1 to TRBJ1-2; possibly TRBD1 for D (6 bases). Between the trimmed V and J ends, which lost 0 bases and 2 bases, there was a span of 10 bases. This CDR3 contains 14 residues. Germline loops: CDR1 SQVTM, CDR2 ANQGSEA. The CDR3 DNA sequence: TGCAGCGTTGAAGATCAGGGGCCAAACTATGGCTACACCTTC. Its translation: CSVEDQGPNYGYTF.

CDR3 loop: CASSPVGRTTYEQYF. The CDR3 DNA reads TGCGCCAGCAGCCCCGTAGGGCGAACTACCTACGAGCAGTACTTC. This chain joins TRBV4-3 and TRBJ2-7; D not certain. V lost 4 bases and J lost 2, with 15 bases in between. The CDR3 is made up of 15 amino acids. Germline CDR1 and CDR2: LGHNA and YSLEER.